The sequence of this T cell receptor beta chain was determined in a study of T cell responses to AZD1222 COVID-19 vaccine. V was pared by 0 bases and J by 6 bases, with 7 bases of the junction left unmatched. The CDR3 runs 16 residues. Looked up from germline, CDR1 is SGDLS and CDR2 is YYNGEE. Sequencing was performed with immunoSEQ multiplex PCR; in TCRdb, only in-frame clones are kept and a portion is missing. In the table there are around 150,000 clones, 85% to 95% of which are singletons. V and J are TRBV9 and TRBJ2-3; 10 positions match TRBD2. This specimen was peripheral blood, taken 28 days after the second AZD1222 dose. The clonotype originates from an adult who received the AZD1222 COVID-19 vaccine. This CDR3 is CASSVGAASGSDTQYF. The CDR3, as DNA: TGTGCCAGCAGCGTAGGAGCGGCTAGCGGGAGTGATACGCAGTATTTT.